This T cell receptor beta chain emerged from a study of cytomegalovirus exposure and HLA in healthy donors. Trimming took off 10 bases at V and 3 bases at J, with 19 bases between the two ends. This CDR3 has 15 residues. Germline V gives CDR1 SNHLY, CDR2 FYNNEI. This clone was counted between two and nine times. It was with 60 Vbeta and 13 Jbeta primers that the PCR ran. TCRdb's copy holds only in-frame clones and misses some; the assay was immunoSEQ multiplex PCR. The sample yields approximately 160,000 clones, about four fifths seen once. The V and J genes are TRBV2 and TRBJ1-5; weak D call: TRBD1 (5 bases). What was sequenced was PBMCs. The TCR originated in a boy younger than 10 in good health and CMV-seronegative. The CDR3 coding sequence is TGTGCCACCAAGGTCGGGGGACGATCCAATCAGCCCCAGCATTTT. This translates into CATKVGGRSNQPQHF.